This TCR beta chain is from a study of blood T cell repertoires in COVID-19. Profiling relied on immunoSEQ multiplex PCR, and the TCRdb table lists in-frame clones only, not all of them. The table has about 150,000 clones, about nine tenths seen once. Germline V gene lookup returns CDR1 LGHNA and CDR2 YNFKEQ. The V gene end was trimmed by 1 base and the J gene end by 5 bases; junction bases not matched to a gene: 7. This CDR3 has 15 amino acids. The chain is built from TRBV4-2 and TRBJ2-7, with 8 bases lining up with TRBD1. Input material: peripheral blood. The clonotype was recovered from a woman aged 60-75 years with active or convalescent COVID-19. CDR3: CASSQGTGSVDEQYF. In DNA form, the CDR3 reads TGTGCCAGCAGCCAAGGGACAGGGAGCGTCGACGAGCAGTACTTC.